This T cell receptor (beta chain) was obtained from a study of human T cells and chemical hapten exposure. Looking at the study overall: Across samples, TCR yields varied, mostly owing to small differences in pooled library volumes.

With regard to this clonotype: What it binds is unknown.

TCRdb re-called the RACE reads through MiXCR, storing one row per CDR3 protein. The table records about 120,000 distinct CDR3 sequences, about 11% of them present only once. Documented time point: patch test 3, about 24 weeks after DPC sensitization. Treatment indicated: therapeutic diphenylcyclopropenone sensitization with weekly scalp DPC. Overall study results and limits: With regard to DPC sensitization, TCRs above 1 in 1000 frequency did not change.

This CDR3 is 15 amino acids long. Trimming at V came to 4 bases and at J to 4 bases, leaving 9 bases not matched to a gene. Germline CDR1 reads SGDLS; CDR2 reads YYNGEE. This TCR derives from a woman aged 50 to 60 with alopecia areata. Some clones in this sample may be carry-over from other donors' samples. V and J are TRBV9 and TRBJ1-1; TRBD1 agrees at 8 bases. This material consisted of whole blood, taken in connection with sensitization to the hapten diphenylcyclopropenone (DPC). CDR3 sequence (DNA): TGTGCCAGCAGCACGAGACAGGGGCAGAGCACTGAAGCTTTCTTT. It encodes CASSTRQGQSTEAFF.